This T cell receptor (beta chain) was obtained from a study of OX40 agonist ivuxolimab in advanced cancers. The table came from immunoSEQ multiplex PCR; TCRdb's copy has only in-frame clones and leaves some out. The sample shows about 40,000 clones, 70% to 90% of them seen only once. The germline V gene encodes CDR1 MGHDK and CDR2 SYGVNS. Germline trimming cut 6 bases from V and 7 bases from J; bases unmatched to any gene: 13. CDR3 size: 16 residues. Systemic immunosuppression or a history of autoimmune disease excluded patients. The chain links TRBV25-1 to TRBJ2-1, with 9 bases matching TRBD2. Sequenced here: CD4+ or CD8+ T cells sorted from blood, sampled in a trial of the OX40 agonist ivuxolimab. The sequence derives from an adult with an advanced solid tumor such as melanoma, head and neck, liver or kidney cancer. CDR3 coding DNA: TGTGCCAGCAGCCCCATGGAGCGGGAGGTCCGGAATGAGCAGTTCTTC. Its translation: CASSPMEREVRNEQFF.